This entry is about one T cell receptor (beta chain). What it recognizes is unknown. From germline, CDR1 is MNHEY and CDR2 SVGAGI. V was trimmed by 0 bases and J by 3 bases, leaving 12 bases between them. CDR3 length equals 15 residues. Generated by immunoSEQ multiplex PCR, the TCRdb table keeps only in-frame clones and is missing some. The repertoire includes approximately 190,000 clones, 85% to 95% of them detected once, and 1% sits in the top ten. The sample comes from a study of T cell responses to AZD1222 COVID-19 vaccine. Overall study results and limits: An increase in Spike-specific TCR breadth and depth was observed after two AZD1222 doses. Clonal diversity was possibly underestimated; the donors were predominantly white British and more often female. Just a handful of AZD1222 recipients were seropositive at baseline.

Material: peripheral blood, obtained 28 days after the second AZD1222 dose. The TCR originated in an adult who received the AZD1222 COVID-19 vaccine. The chain recombines TRBV6-5 with TRBJ2-7; D is undetermined. In DNA, the CDR3 is TGTGCCAGCAGTTACTCCGGACGGAAAGGCTACGAGCAGTACTTC. Translating it yields CASSYSGRKGYEQYF.